This T cell receptor (beta chain) was observed in a study of blood T cell repertoires in COVID-19. About the study: Spain, Italy and the United States supplied samples that represented acute and convalescent COVID-19.

The CDR3 totals 16 residues. Germline CDR1 SGHDT, CDR2 YYEEEE. V lost 0 bases, J lost 4 bases, and 13 bases lay in between. Repertoires were generated with immunoSEQ multiplex PCR, while TCRdb's copy carries only in-frame clones and drops some. The sample shows 130,000 or so clones, around nine tenths of them seen only once. The chain recombines TRBV5-6 with TRBJ2-2; D is perhaps TRBD1 (5 bases). The sample taken for sequencing was peripheral blood. This receptor was obtained from a woman aged 45-65 years with acute or convalescent COVID-19. The CDR3: CASSLVFDSSTGELFF. The CDR3 DNA reads as TGTGCCAGCAGCTTGGTTTTCGACAGCAGCACCGGGGAGCTGTTTTTT.